Below are 8 T cell receptor beta chains sequenced from a single sample in a study of CXCR3-negative and CXCR3-positive naive CD8 T cells. UMI-tagged TRB cDNA libraries were built via 5' RACE. TCRdb reprocessed the 5' RACE reads and reports one entry per CDR3 protein, with no DNA. This sample's table has about 82,000 distinct CDR3 sequences. Specimen: naive CXCR3- CD8+ T cells from blood. Subset defined: CD45RO-CCR7+CD27+CD95- naive CD8+ T cells lacking CXCR3 (TNR3-). The receptor set was obtained from a human donor in good health. Some clones in this sample may be carry-over from other donors' samples.

CDR3 region: CASSPSGPSGVETQYF. V usage is TRBV5-1 and J usage is TRBJ2-5; the D call of TRBD2 rests on TCRdb alone, since no DNA is present to check it. The CDR3 consists of 16 residues. Germline loops: CDR1 SGHRS, CDR2 YFSETQ.

V and J are TRBV28 and TRBJ1-3. The CDR3 sequence is 14 residues long. Looked up from germline, CDR1 is MDHEN and CDR2 is SYDVKM. The CDR3 spells CASSLRGSGNTIYF.

The chain combines TRBV4-3 with TRBJ2-7; the TCRdb call, TRBD1, lacks DNA for checking. The germline CDR1 and CDR2 sequences are LGHNA and YSLEER. CDR3 length: 16 amino acids. CDR3 protein: CASSRGQGSASYEQYF.

The chain couples TRBV15 to TRBJ1-4. The germline CDR1 and CDR2 sequences are LNHNV and YYDKDF (reference sequence). This CDR3 comprises 13 residues. CDR3 region: CATRPERNEILFF.

The CDR3 reads CASSLPGWETQYF. The chain has TRBV7-8 and TRBJ2-5. Per germline, CDR1 SGHVS and CDR2 FQNEAQ. This CDR3 has 13 residues.

The chain carries TRBV12-3 or TRBV12-4 and TRBJ1-2; lacking DNA, the TRBD1 call made by TCRdb goes unchecked. The length of the CDR3 is 13 residues. The CDR3 protein is CASSFQGAPGYTF.

The chain carries TRBV3-1 and TRBJ2-5. The CDR3 extends over 14 amino acids. CDR1 is LGHDT, CDR2 YNNKEL, per germline (reference sequence). The CDR3 sequence is CASSQDSSQETQYF.

This chain uses TRBV7-3 with TRBJ2-5. CDR3 length: 14 residues. From germline, CDR1 is SGHTA and CDR2 FQGTGA. The CDR3 here is CASSPQELTGTQYF.